A selection of T cell receptor beta chains follows, all from one sample in a study of technical replicates of blood from a handful of donors. The data were produced by immunoSEQ multiplex PCR, yet TCRdb's version contains in-frame clones alone and is incomplete. The data show some 15,000 clones, almost 85% seen once. The source material was PBMCs. Receptor source: a human donor in good health. Each CDR3 is given with its conserved first and last residue. Each record gives: D gene, V gene, J gene, clone size, CDR3 DNA, CDR3 protein. The D gene is left open where the match is weak. Clone size is given for some rows only: seen once, a few or many times, or a class if the clone is expanded.

NA	TRBV19	TRBJ1-5	NA	TGTGCCAGTAGTATCGGACAGAGCAATCAGCCCCAGCATTTT	CASSIGQSNQPQHF
NA	TRBV7-7	TRBJ1-1	NA	TGTGCCAGCAGCGCAGAGCGGGGGACTGAAGCTTTCTTT	CASSAERGTEAFF
TRBD1	TRBV2	TRBJ1-1	NA	TGTGCCAGCAGTGAAAGCCAGGGGGTCGAGACTGAAGCTTTCTTT	CASSESQGVETEAFF
NA	TRBV19	TRBJ2-2	NA	TGTGCCAGTAGAGGGGGGTACAACAGCGGGACGAACACCGGGGAGCTGTTTTTT	CASRGGYNSGTNTGELFF
TRBD2	TRBV6-5	TRBJ2-2	NA	TGTGCCAGCAGTTACGTAGCGGGACGGACCGGGGAGCTGTTTTTT	CASSYVAGRTGELFF
TRBD1	TRBV11-2	TRBJ1-4	once	TGTGCCAGTGCTTCCCCCGGGACAGGGGATGAAAAACTGTTTTTT	CASASPGTGDEKLFF
NA	TRBV11-2	TRBJ1-1	once	TGTGCCAGCAGCTTCCGATTAGGCGGGAACACTGAAGCTTTCTTT	CASSFRLGGNTEAFF
NA	TRBV27	TRBJ2-1	NA	TGTGCCAGCTCACAGGTCTACAATGAGCAGTTCTTC	CASSQVYNEQFF
NA	TRBV6-1	TRBJ1-1	NA	TGTGCCAGCAGTGAGGCCGCGGAGGGGTACACTGAAGCTTTCTTT	CASSEAAEGYTEAFF
NA	TRBV5-1	TRBJ1-4	NA	TGCGCCAGCAGCTACATTCCTAATGAAAAACTGTTTTTT	CASSYIPNEKLFF
NA	TRBV11-3	TRBJ2-1	NA	TGTGCCAGCAGCTTAAATTCGAGGGATGAGCAGTTCTTC	CASSLNSRDEQFF
NA	TRBV6-6	TRBJ2-7	NA	TGTGCCAGCAGGGACTCCCCCTTGCGGGCGCCCTACGAGCAGTACTTC	CASRDSPLRAPYEQYF
NA	TRBV6-1	TRBJ2-1	NA	TGTGCCAGCTGGTTAGCGGCCGGAGGTAATGAGCAGTTCTTC	CASWLAAGGNEQFF
NA	TRBV28	TRBJ1-2	once	TGTGCCAGCAGTTTAGGACAGCTAGGATATGGCTACACCTTC	CASSLGQLGYGYTF
TRBD2	TRBV6-1	TRBJ2-1	NA	TGTGCCAGCAGTGAAGGACTAGCGGGAGTCAATGAGCAGTTCTTC	CASSEGLAGVNEQFF
NA	TRBV5-6	TRBJ2-7	NA	TGTGCCAGCACCCAAACCGGGACTGATCCCTACGAGCAGTACTTC	CASTQTGTDPYEQYF
TRBD1	TRBV28	TRBJ1-1	NA	TGTGCCAGCAGTTTAGGGACAGGGGGTATGTCATCTGAAGCTTTCTTT	CASSLGTGGMSSEAFF
NA	TRBV6-5	TRBJ2-5	few	TGTGCCAGCAACCAGGGAACGGAAGAGACCCAGTACTTC	CASNQGTEETQYF
NA	TRBV7-6	TRBJ2-7	NA	TGTGCCAGCAGCTTAAGACTATCAGGTCGGTGGTACTTC	CASSLRLSGRWYF
NA	TRBV5-1	TRBJ1-1	NA	TGCGCCAGCAGCGTATCTAAACAGGAGAACACTGAAGCTTTCTTT	CASSVSKQENTEAFF
NA	TRBV28	TRBJ2-2	NA	TGTGCCAGCAGAGGAGTAGCGGAGAACACCGGGGAGCTGTTTTTT	CASRGVAENTGELFF
NA	TRBV10-3	TRBJ1-1	once	TGTGCCATCAGGGCTTCGGGGAACACTGAAGCTTTCTTT	CAIRASGNTEAFF
TRBD2	TRBV10-3	TRBJ2-7	NA	TGTGCCATCAGGTTCCGAGTAGCGGGAGTCGTAGACGAGCAGTACTTC	CAIRFRVAGVVDEQYF
NA	TRBV28	TRBJ1-3	once	TGTGCCAGCAGACCCTCGGGGGGTGGAAACACCATATATTTT	CASRPSGGGNTIYF
NA	TRBV18	TRBJ1-4	NA	TGTGCCAGCTCACCACCAACAAGACAATCAATTACTAATGAAAAACTGTTTTTT	CASSPPTRQSITNEKLFF
TRBD1	TRBV5-1	TRBJ2-5	once	TGCGCCAGCGCACAGGGGAGTGGTGAGACCCAGTACTTC	CASAQGSGETQYF
TRBD1	TRBV6-1	TRBJ1-1	few	TGTGCCAGCAGTTGGGACAGGGGCGGGACTGAAGCTTTCTTT	CASSWDRGGTEAFF
NA	TRBV5-8	TRBJ2-7	NA	TGTGCCAGCAGCTTGGTCCTAGTCCGCGAGCAGTACTTC	CASSLVLVREQYF
NA	TRBV6-1	TRBJ2-7	few	TGTGCCAGCAGGAAAGAACGGGACTCGGGAGAGCAGTACTTC	CASRKERDSGEQYF
NA	TRBV4-2	TRBJ2-3	NA	TGTGCCAGCAGCCAAGGGACGGGAGTCAGACTCGCGAGCACAGATACGCAGTATTTT	CASSQGTGVRLASTDTQYF
TRBD1	TRBV9	TRBJ2-2	NA	TGTGCCAGCAGCGTAGGGGGCAGGGGGCGTGATGACGGGGAGCTGTTTTTT	CASSVGGRGRDDGELFF
TRBD2	TRBV25-1	TRBJ2-3	NA	TGTGCCAGCACCCTTAGCGGGAAGAGAACAGATACGCAGTATTTT	CASTLSGKRTDTQYF
NA	TRBV11-2	TRBJ2-7	NA	TGTGCCAGCAGCTTATGGGAGGGACAAATCTACGAGCAGTACTTC	CASSLWEGQIYEQYF
NA	TRBV28	TRBJ1-4	NA	TGTGCCAGCAGTGGGGCTGCAACAGGGAATGAAAAACTGTTTTTT	CASSGAATGNEKLFF
NA	TRBV6-1	TRBJ2-1	NA	TGTGCCAGCAGTGGAGGACAGAGCCCCGACAATGAGCAGTTCTTC	CASSGGQSPDNEQFF
NA	TRBV2	TRBJ2-3	NA	TGTGCCAGCAGACTCTCAGGCTTAGTATTGACAGATACGCAGTATTTT	CASRLSGLVLTDTQYF
NA	TRBV6-1	TRBJ2-1	once	TGTGCCAGCAGCCCCGTATTTTACAATGAGCAGTTCTTC	CASSPVFYNEQFF
NA	TRBV2	TRBJ2-3	NA	TGTGCCAGCAGACGGGACATCGATAGGGGCAACGTCGTGTCGCAGTATTTT	CASRRDIDRGNVVSQYF
NA	TRBV21-1	TRBJ2-3	NA	TGTGCCAGCAGCAATTCCGGACTAGCGGGAGGAGCAGATACGCAGTATTTT	CASSNSGLAGGADTQYF
NA	TRBV30	TRBJ2-7	NA	TGTGCCTGGAGTCTAACCTTCTCCTACGAGCAGTACTTC	CAWSLTFSYEQYF
TRBD2	TRBV10-1	TRBJ2-1	NA	TGCGCCAGCAGTGAGCGGCTAGGACTAGCGGGAGCTGTTGAGCAGTTCTTC	CASSERLGLAGAVEQFF
TRBD2	TRBV5-1	TRBJ2-7	NA	TGCGCCAGCAGCTTGTCGGAACGGGGAGGGGCCTACGAGCAGTACTTC	CASSLSERGGAYEQYF
TRBD1	TRBV14	TRBJ2-7	NA	TGTGCCAGCAGCCAAGATAGGACAGGGAGGAGCACCTACGAGCAGTACTTC	CASSQDRTGRSTYEQYF